This entry lists 21 T cell receptor beta chains sequenced from one sample in a study of radiotherapy plus CTLA-4 blockade in lung cancer. Sequencing was performed with immunoSEQ multiplex PCR; in TCRdb, only in-frame clones are kept and a portion is missing. The data show 70,000 to 95,000 clones, with about 83% seen just once and more than 14% held by the top ten. The sequencing used peripheral blood, collected from a patient treated with radiotherapy plus ipilimumab. All receptors derive from a human donor with non-small cell lung cancer that progressed on radiotherapy plus ipilimumab.

The gene calls are TRBV5-1 and TRBJ2-3; D is unclear. V was pared by 4 bases and J by 2 bases, with 14 bases between. Germline lookup yields CDR1 SGHRS and CDR2 YFSETQ. The CDR3 spans 15 residues. The CDR3 region has the DNA TGCGCCAGCAGCCCCAATAGCCCTTCCACAGATACGCAGTATTTT. This codes for CASSPNSPSTDTQYF.

The V and J genes are TRBV4-3 and TRBJ1-1, with D perhaps matching TRBD1 (5 bases). This CDR3 region has 14 residues. CDR1 and CDR2 from the germline V gene are LGHNA and YSLEER. V was cut by 1 base and J by 5 bases, with 11 bases left in between. The CDR3 region is CASSQGEGRTEAFF. CDR3 bases: TGCGCCAGCAGCCAAGGGGAGGGGAGGACTGAAGCTTTCTTT.

V usage is TRBV27 and J usage is TRBJ1-5; a weak D match, TRBD1 (5 bases). The germline V and J ends were trimmed by 3 bases and 10 bases, with 19 bases remaining between them. The CDR3 sequence is 15 residues long. Looked up from germline, CDR1 is MNHEY and CDR2 is SMNVEV (reference sequence). The CDR3 DNA reads as TGTGCCAGCAGTTTCGGGGTGGGGGGGTTTCGCCCCCAGCATTTT. Its translation: CASSFGVGGFRPQHF.

V is TRBV6-5 and J is TRBJ1-6, with D possibly being TRBD1 (6 bases). CDR3 length: 15 amino acids. The V end lost 5 bases, the J end lost 6 bases, and 14 bases lay between the germline ends. CDR1 is MNHEY and CDR2 is SVGAGI in the germline V gene. CDR3 region: CASSREQGFNSPLHF. The DNA of the CDR3 is TGTGCCAGCAGTCGCGAACAGGGATTTAATTCACCCCTCCACTTT.

The rearrangement links TRBV6-5 to TRBJ1-1; the D is unclear. Germline-derived CDR1 and CDR2 are MNHEY and SVGAGI. V lost 4 bases, J lost 1 base, and 16 bases lay in between. The length of the CDR3 is 16 residues. The CDR3 sequence: CASSSGLSSQNTEAFF. The DNA for the CDR3 is TGTGCCAGCAGTTCCGGTCTTAGTAGTCAGAACACTGAAGCTTTCTTT.

This CDR3 is CASSQLTGSRNEAFF. For the CDR3, the DNA is TGCGCCAGCAGCCAACTCACAGGGTCTCGTAATGAAGCTTTCTTT. The rearrangement links TRBV4-1 to TRBJ1-1; D may be TRBD1 (6 bases). Germline values: CDR1 MGHRA, CDR2 YSYEKL. Trimming took off 2 bases at V and 7 bases at J, with 17 bases between the two ends. The CDR3 covers 15 residues.

This clone has a handful of counts. V is TRBV6-5 and J is TRBJ1-1; possible D gene TRBD1, 5 bases. The ends were cut back, 6 bases at V and 10 bases at J, with 18 bases in the middle. There are 13 residues in the CDR3. CDR1 and CDR2 from the germline V gene are MNHEY and SVGAGI. CDR3 in DNA: TGTGCCAGCAGCCCTACAGGAGCTGTGGGAGCTTTCTTT. Translation: CASSPTGAVGAFF.

The chain joins TRBV30 to TRBJ2-1, with 9 positions matching TRBD2. The length of the CDR3 is 15 residues. The V and J ends lost 3 bases and 4 bases, in that order; junction bases with no gene match: 7. CDR1 GTSNPN and CDR2 SVGIG come from the germline V gene (reference sequence). The DNA of the CDR3 is TGTGCCTGGAGACCGGGGCTAGCGGGGTACAATGAGCAGTTCTTC. It is translated as CAWRPGLAGYNEQFF.

The CDR3 region has the DNA TGTGCCAGCAGTGGCCAATACAATGAGCAGTTCTTC. Encoded protein: CASSGQYNEQFF. The J gene is TRBJ2-1, the V gene TRBV2, with no clear D. The V end was cut by 4 bases, the J end by 4 bases, with 5 bases between. This CDR3 is built from 12 residues. Per the germline V gene, CDR1 is SNHLY and CDR2 is FYNNEI.

The chain recombines TRBV4-2 with TRBJ2-7; 7 bases match TRBD1. The ends lost 1 base at V and 6 bases at J; junction bases unmatched: 6. The CDR3 is made up of 14 amino acids. The germline gives CDR1 LGHNA, CDR2 YNFKEQ. This CDR3 reads CASSQAPGGSEQYF. In DNA, the CDR3 is TGTGCCAGCAGCCAAGCACCAGGGGGTTCCGAGCAGTACTTC.

The V call is TRBV19, the J call TRBJ1-1, with 7 nucleotides matching TRBD1. CDR1 is LNHDA, CDR2 SQIVND, per germline (reference sequence). The junction had 7 bases not matched to a gene; V was cut back by 6 bases and J by 0 bases. This CDR3 region has 15 residues. The CDR3 spells CASSWRTGMNTEAFF. The CDR3 DNA is TGTGCCAGTAGCTGGAGGACAGGTATGAACACTGAAGCTTTCTTT. Filled out from reference TRBV19 and TRBJ1-1, the complete variable domain reads DGGITQSPKYLFRKEGQNVTLSCEQNLNHDAMYWYRQDPGQGLRLIYYSQIVNDFQKGDIAEGYSVSREKKESFPLTVTSAQKNPTAFYLCASSWRTGMNTEAFFGQGTRLTVV.

The V call is TRBV7-8, the J call TRBJ1-2; D ambiguous. The germline V and J ends were trimmed by 5 bases and 0 bases, with 10 bases remaining between them. There are 14 residues in the CDR3. Germline CDR1 is SGHVS and CDR2 is FQNEAQ. The CDR3 DNA follows: TGTGCCAGCAGCCCGACGGCAGCTAACTATGGCTACACCTTC. Translation: CASSPTAANYGYTF.

CDR3 coding DNA: TGTGCCAGCAGCGGACTGCGACAAGAGACCCAGTACTTC. It is translated as CASSGLRQETQYF. The chain recombines TRBV2 with TRBJ2-5; D possibly corresponds to TRBD2 (5 bases). CDR1 is SNHLY, CDR2 FYNNEI, per germline. The V gene lost 6 bases and the J gene lost 2 bases, with 10 bases spanning the gap. This CDR3 region has 13 residues.

The chain carries TRBV28 and TRBJ1-2, with D hard to call. Germline values: CDR1 MDHEN, CDR2 SYDVKM. The germline V and J ends were trimmed by 3 bases and 4 bases, with 15 bases remaining between them. This CDR3 comprises 15 residues. CDR3 in DNA: TGTGCCAGCAGTTTCGTAGGCGAAGGGATCTATGGCTACACCTTC. It encodes CASSFVGEGIYGYTF.

The gene calls are TRBV18 and TRBJ2-7; TRBD1 agrees at 9 bases. The V gene's germline CDR1 is KGHSH and CDR2 LQKENI. Unmatched junction bases numbered 5, after V lost 2 bases and J lost 3 bases. This CDR3 is built from 15 residues. CDR3 bases: TGTGCCAGCTCACCAGGGACAGGGAGAAGCTACGAGCAGTACTTC. This translates into CASSPGTGRSYEQYF.

The rearrangement links TRBV28 to TRBJ1-5; 7 bases map to TRBD1. This CDR3 has 14 amino acids. Germline CDR1 and CDR2: MDHEN and SYDVKM. V lost 2 bases, J lost 2 bases, and 0 bases stayed unmatched. The CDR3 DNA sequence: TGTGCCAGCAGTTTAGGACAGGGCAATCAGCCCCAGCATTTT. Its translation is CASSLGQGNQPQHF.

This clone was seen at least ten times. The chain has TRBV28 and TRBJ2-1; D not certain. CDR1 is MDHEN and CDR2 is SYDVKM in the germline V gene. Trimming cost V 5 bases and J 6 bases, with 8 bases left between them. This CDR3 spans 12 amino acids. The CDR3 sequence: CASSSISNEQFF. For the CDR3, the DNA is TGTGCCAGCAGTAGCATAAGCAATGAGCAGTTCTTC.

The chain is built from TRBV6-1 and TRBJ1-2; D remains unclear. Trimming shortened V by 6 bases and J by 5 bases, and 13 bases separated the two germline ends. The CDR3 extends over 13 amino acids. Germline lookup yields CDR1 MNHNS and CDR2 SASEGT. Here the CDR3 DNA reads TGTGCCAGCAGGGAGTGGGCAGATTATGGCTACACCTTC. Translation gives CASREWADYGYTF.

The DNA for the CDR3 is TGTGCCTGGAGTCCCCTCCGGGACAGGGGAATCTCTGGGGCCAACGTCCTGACTTTC. It specifies CAWSPLRDRGISGANVLTF. This chain uses TRBV30 with TRBJ2-6; 10 positions agree with TRBD1. CDR3 length: 19 residues. V dropped 2 bases and J dropped 0; count of bases not matched to a gene: 10. The germline V gene encodes CDR1 GTSNPN and CDR2 SVGIG (reference sequence).

In regard to this clone: Mismatch with germline at one junction end may stem from a read error. The chain links TRBV7-6 to TRBJ2-5, with 8 bases lining up with TRBD2. The CDR3 extends over 13 amino acids. From germline, CDR1 is SGHVS and CDR2 FNYEAQ. The CDR3, as DNA: TGTGCCAGCAGCCGGGGGGGCCAAGAGGCCCAGTACTTC. It codes for CASSRGGQEAQYF.

V and J are TRBV5-4 and TRBJ1-5; TRBD1 matches 9 bases. This CDR3 region has 14 residues. The junction had 3 bases not matched to a gene; V was cut back by 5 bases and J by 3 bases. Looked up from germline, CDR1 is SGHNT and CDR2 is YYREEE (reference sequence). The CDR3 loop reads CASSRQGDNQPQHF. In nucleotides, the CDR3 is TGTGCCAGCAGTCGACAGGGGGACAATCAGCCCCAGCATTTT. Together with reference TRBV5-4 and TRBJ1-5, the CDR3 gives the full variable domain: ETGVTQSPTHLIKTRGQQVTLRCSSQSGHNTVSWYQQALGQGPQFIFQYYREEENGRGNFPPRFSGLQFPNYSSELNVNALELDDSALYLCASSRQGDNQPQHFGDGTRLSIL.